One sample yielded the 13 T cell receptor beta chains listed below, sequenced in a study of OX40 agonist ivuxolimab in advanced cancers. Produced via immunoSEQ multiplex PCR; TCRdb's table is partial and in-frame only. Here the sample spans tens of thousands of clones, about nine tenths being singletons. This specimen consisted of CD4+ or CD8+ T cells sorted from blood, obtained in a trial of the OX40 agonist ivuxolimab. All receptors derive from an adult with an advanced solid tumor such as melanoma, head and neck, liver or kidney cancer.

The V gene is TRBV11-2, the J gene TRBJ2-1; 10 positions match TRBD1. There are 16 residues in the CDR3. The germline gives CDR1 SGHAT, CDR2 FQNNGV. V shed 4 bases, J shed 4 bases, and the junction held 7 bases outside the gene matches. CDR3 region: CASSWGDRGQYNEQFF. CDR3 DNA sequence: TGTGCCAGCAGCTGGGGGGACAGGGGTCAATACAATGAGCAGTTCTTC. Full variable domain (remainder filled in from reference TRBV11-2 and TRBJ2-1): EAGVAQSPRYKIIEKRQSVAFWCNPISGHATLYWYQQILGQGPKLLIQFQNNGVVDDSQLPKDRFSAERLKGVDSTLKIQPAKLEDSAVYLCASSWGDRGQYNEQFFGPGTRLTVL.

The rearrangement joins TRBV5-4 to TRBJ2-3; tentative D call: TRBD2 (6 bases). The V and J ends lost 0 bases and 0 bases respectively, with 14 bases between them. This CDR3 region has 17 residues. In germline, CDR1 is SGHNT, CDR2 YYREEE (reference sequence). The CDR3 is CASSLVLAGTSTDTQYF. The CDR3 region has the DNA TGTGCCAGCAGCTTGGTTTTGGCGGGAACTAGCACAGATACGCAGTATTTT.

The rearrangement joins TRBV11-2 to TRBJ2-2; D is unclear. V was trimmed by 0 bases and J by 7 bases, leaving 6 bases between them. The germline CDR1 and CDR2 sequences are SGHAT and FQNNGV. The CDR3 has 13 residues. For the CDR3, the DNA is TGTGCCAGCAGCTTAGAGGGGATCGGGGAGCTGTTTTTT. Translation gives CASSLEGIGELFF.

This clone has only a few counts. V and J are TRBV2 and TRBJ2-1; the match to TRBD2 covers 8 bases. The germline V gene encodes CDR1 SNHLY and CDR2 FYNNEI. J was trimmed by 2 bases and V by 8 bases; bases with no gene match: 5. CDR3 length equals 14 residues. CDR3 region: CASSIGRAYNEQFF. For the CDR3, the DNA is TGTGCCAGCTCTATCGGGAGGGCCTACAATGAGCAGTTCTTC.

This clone occurred once. This chain joins TRBV11-3 and TRBJ2-7; D unresolved. Germline V CDR1 and CDR2: SGHNT, YENEEA. The CDR3 sequence is 14 residues long. V lost 5 bases, J lost 4 bases, and 15 bases lay in between. The CDR3 DNA sequence: TGTGCCAGCAGCCAGGCCCGACCGACGTACGAGCAGTACTTC. Amino acid sequence: CASSQARPTYEQYF.

This clone occurred once. The CDR3 protein is CASSPEVFSTNQPQHF. CDR3 DNA sequence: TGTGCCAGCAGCCCTGAGGTGTTCAGCACCAATCAGCCCCAGCATTTT. This chain connects TRBV7-8 to TRBJ1-5, with unresolved D. Germline V gene lookup returns CDR1 SGHVS and CDR2 FQNEAQ. The length of the CDR3 is 16 residues. V was trimmed by 5 bases and J by 3 bases, leaving 17 bases between them.

This chain joins TRBV5-4 and TRBJ2-6; possibly TRBD2 for D (6 bases). The CDR3 sequence is 15 residues long. Trimming stripped 1 base from V and 2 bases from J, with 7 bases between. Germline CDR1 reads SGHNT; CDR2 reads YYREEE (reference sequence). CDR3 amino acids: CASSLWGAGANVLTF. For the CDR3, the DNA is TGTGCCAGCAGCTTGTGGGGGGCTGGGGCCAACGTCCTGACTTTC.

The rearrangement links TRBV5-4 to TRBJ2-1; TRBD1 matches 7 bases. Germline-derived CDR1 and CDR2 are SGHNT and YYREEE (reference sequence). V lost 4 bases to trimming and J lost 4 bases; unmatched junction nucleotides: 5. This CDR3 contains 14 residues. Here the CDR3 reads CASSPPGQYNEQFF. The DNA for the CDR3 is TGTGCCAGCAGCCCCCCGGGACAGTACAATGAGCAGTTCTTC. Supplemented by reference TRBV5-4 and TRBJ2-1, the full variable domain reads ETGVTQSPTHLIKTRGQQVTLRCSSQSGHNTVSWYQQALGQGPQFIFQYYREEENGRGNFPPRFSGLQFPNYSSELNVNALELDDSALYLCASSPPGQYNEQFFGPGTRLTVL.

This clone was recorded once. J is TRBJ1-2 and V is TRBV30, with 8 bases lining up with TRBD1. This CDR3 region has 15 residues. CDR1 and CDR2 from the germline V gene are GTSNPN and SVGIG (reference sequence). J lost 8 bases, V lost 2 bases, and 13 bases had no gene match. The CDR3 DNA reads TGTGCCTGGAGTCGAGGACAGGGCCGTCTAACGGGCTACACCTTC. Its protein product is CAWSRGQGRLTGYTF.

This chain uses TRBV18 with TRBJ1-4; 9 bases map to TRBD1. Germline-derived CDR1 and CDR2 are KGHSH and LQKENI. The CDR3 length is 14 residues. V was pared by 2 bases and J by 6 bases, with 1 base of the junction left unmatched. CDR3 in DNA: TGTGCCAGCTCACCAAGGGACAGGGATGAAAAACTGTTTTTT. Its protein is CASSPRDRDEKLFF.

This chain joins TRBV28 and TRBJ1-3; D remains ambiguous. The V end was cut by 7 bases, the J end by 0 bases, with 10 bases between. Germline V CDR1 and CDR2: MDHEN, SYDVKM. The CDR3 contains 14 residues. CDR3 protein: CASTVRGSGNTIYF. In DNA form, the CDR3 reads TGTGCCAGCACCGTCCGGGGCTCTGGAAACACCATATATTTT.

The DNA for the CDR3 is TGTGCCAGCAGTCCACCAGGGAGGGATCAGCCCCAGCATTTT. This translates into CASSPPGRDQPQHF. This chain links TRBV27 with TRBJ1-5, with D maybe TRBD1 (5 bases). V lost 5 bases to trimming and J lost 5 bases, with 13 bases between them. The CDR3 loop spans 14 amino acids. Germline V gives CDR1 MNHEY, CDR2 SMNVEV (reference sequence).

This CDR3 is CASSYSQEMNTEAFF. In DNA, the CDR3 is TGTGCCAGCAGTTACTCGCAGGAAATGAACACTGAAGCTTTCTTT. V is TRBV6-6 and J is TRBJ1-1; D not resolved. Between the trimmed V and J ends, which lost 0 bases and 0 bases, there was a span of 8 bases. CDR1 is MNHNY, CDR2 SVGAGI, per germline (reference sequence). The CDR3 sequence is 15 residues long.